This T cell receptor (beta chain) is drawn from a study of blood T cell repertoires in COVID-19. The J segment lost 5 bases and the V segment lost 2 bases, leaving 8 bases of the junction unmatched. The CDR3 is 15 amino acids. From germline, CDR1 is SGHTA and CDR2 FQGNSA. Here immunoSEQ multiplex PCR was the method, and the copy in TCRdb shows in-frame clones only, minus some. The data hold about 310,000 clones, with less than 85% observed a single time. This clonotype was sampled from a woman in her 30s who had been exposed to COVID-19. The chain joins TRBV7-2 to TRBJ2-7, with 8 bases aligning to TRBD2. The sample taken for sequencing was PBMCs or T cells enriched from blood (not recorded which). The CDR3 nucleotides are TGTGCCAGCAGCTTAAGAGAAGCGGGGGTTCACGAGCAGTACTTC. Its translation: CASSLREAGVHEQYF.